This passage covers 3 T cell receptor beta chains from one sample sequenced in a study of T cells in localized non-small cell lung cancer. Only in-frame clones appear in the TCRdb table, and some are missing; sequencing was by immunoSEQ multiplex PCR. Here the sample spans 52,000 or so clones, 80% to 85% being singletons. The sample consisted of peripheral blood mononuclear cells, taken before any cancer treatment. The receptors originated from a man aged 40-75 years with stage III lung adenocarcinoma.

J is TRBJ2-1 and V is TRBV5-1; D is unresolved. The CDR3 has 13 amino acids. Looked up from germline, CDR1 is SGHRS and CDR2 is YFSETQ. V lost 2 bases to trimming and J lost 3 bases, with 6 bases between them. CDR3 sequence reads: CASSFWSYNEQFF. The CDR3 coding sequence is TGCGCCAGCAGCTTCTGGAGCTACAATGAGCAGTTCTTC.

V is TRBV30 and J is TRBJ2-1; D uncertain. Trimming removed 2 bases at V and 7 bases at J, with 6 bases between. This CDR3 is 11 amino acids long. Germline CDR1 GTSNPN, CDR2 SVGIG (reference sequence). The chain's CDR3 is CAWSILNEQFF. In DNA, the CDR3 is TGTGCCTGGAGTATCTTGAATGAGCAGTTCTTC.

V and J are TRBV11-3 and TRBJ2-3; a possible D gene is TRBD2 (6 bases). V dropped 3 bases and J dropped 1 base, with 11 bases sitting between them. Germline CDR1 is SGHNT and CDR2 is YENEEA. CDR3 length: 15 amino acids. The DNA of the CDR3 is TGTGCCAGCAGCTTTGAAAGCGGGCGCACAGATACGCAGTATTTT. Translated, it gives CASSFESGRTDTQYF.